The entry that follows covers one T cell receptor beta chain sequence. The antigen this receptor binds is unknown. No much larger clone is present one base from it, and per-base qualities are unavailable. Trimming takes 4 bases off V and 5 bases off J; junction bases not matched to a gene: 8. Spanning cysteine to phenylalanine, the CDR3 consists of 15 amino acids. Of the read, only the CDR3 DNA is kept; its 45 bases are in frame from base 1. In the germline V gene, CDR1 corresponds to MGHDK and CDR2 to SYGVNS. The method was the immunoSEQ multiplex PCR assay. A mixture of 60 forward primers for TCR Vbeta segments and 13 reverse primers for TCR Jbeta segments was used in the multiplex PCR. A multiplex PCR assay on genomic DNA amplified the CDR3 region of rearranged TCR beta genes. The amplified TCR beta libraries were sequenced on the Illumina HiSeq System as 87-base-pair reads. The authors' analysis ran thus. A later analysis counted approximately 74 million unique TCR beta chains across the 550 to 700 repertoires, and about 10 million of these chains were shared by at least two donors. Raw reads were error-corrected and collapsed into unique sequences with a nearest-neighbor algorithm that merged closely related sequences to remove PCR and sequencing errors. CDR3 sequences were aligned to IMGT reference sequences to assign V, D and J gene segments. For a sequence to be retained, a match of at least six nucleotides to both a V gene segment and a J gene segment was required. Rearrangements were classified as productive when the CDR3 lacked stop codons and remained in frame with V and J, and all other rearrangements were classified as non-productive. CDR3 was defined by IMGT convention, running from the second conserved V-encoded cysteine to the conserved J-encoded phenylalanine. The earlier analysis of 587 of the donors excluded sequences that lacked an unambiguous match to a single V gene segment. In an earlier analysis of some 590 of the donors, a V segment was called functional when productive rearrangements were above 56.7%, and segregating when the standard deviation between donors exceeded 5%. A statistical classification framework was developed to diagnose cytomegalovirus status using the catalog of TCR beta chain sequences. A later analysis assigned V and J genes by comparing TCR nucleotide sequences with IMGT/GENE-DB human TR gene sequences. In a later analysis, CDR3 sequences and most-parsimonious VDJ recombination scenarios were assigned using the TCRdist pipeline. In a later analysis, every TCR beta chain was defined by the combination of its CDR3 amino acid sequence and its V-gene family, and reads without a unique V-gene family were dropped. In a later analysis, approximately 590 highly shared, low-generation-probability nucleotide sequences were removed to address suspected cross-contamination and a sequencing artifact. In a later analysis, a clonal expansion index for each public chain was calculated from normalized within-repertoire ranks of inferred template counts. Generation probabilities in a later analysis came from a VDJ recombination model fitted to out-of-frame rearrangements, and those results were checked against IGoR. In a later analysis, hypergeometric tests were used to score TCR-TCR, TCR-HLA and TCR-CMV co-occurrence, with a repertoire-size bias correction applied to TCR pairs. In a later analysis, false discovery rates were estimated by permuting HLA or CMV assignments 20 times. A later analysis grouped co-occurring TCRs with DBSCAN, adding TCRdist sequence similarity when clustering within HLA-allele-positive subsets. For co-occurrence clustering, repertoires with fewer than 30,000 or more than 120,000 public chains were excluded, along with 4 to 6 repertoires with anomalous nucleotide sharing. The table was pulled from immuneACCESS by TCRdb, which kept in-frame rearrangements only. Such tables lose some clones; where checked, under half of the loss comes from unresolved V genes, and the rest has no known cause. V and J calls plus clone size are reproduced from that table; the DNA served to infer D and trimming. This sample holds 210,000 or so clones; over 60% were observed only once. The top ten hold about 1.8% of the sample.

The sample is drawn from a study of cytomegalovirus exposure and HLA in healthy donors (dated by TCRdb to about 2017). Describing the broader study: In an earlier analysis of fewer than 750 of the donors, about 260 Gb of sequence data and 90 million to 130 million unique TCR beta sequences from about 180 million T cells were reported. Approximately 300 gigabases of sequencing data and 75 million to 85 million unique TCR sequences made up an early release that covered 640 HLA-typed donors. Of the roughly 390 genotyped donors, approximately 80% were placed in the genetic ancestry cluster associated with self-reported Caucasian donors. The study aimed to test whether cataloging public T cell receptors could reveal signatures of past pathogen exposure. The T cell repertoires of some 670 subjects were profiled by immunosequencing and related to cytomegalovirus serostatus. In addition to the first cohort of 650 to 800 subjects, a separate validation cohort of about 120 different subjects was used. High-throughput TCR immunosequencing, statistical association of individual TCRs with disease status, and machine learning were combined to predict cytomegalovirus infection status. To study patterns of TCR occurrence, a later analysis re-analyzed previously published TCR beta repertoires from 500 to 850 donors and added high-resolution HLA genotyping. In the later analysis, no new phenotypic data were used to find candidate immune exposures; instead, reliance was placed on TCR beta sequences and their occurrence across donors. An earlier analysis of more than 450 of the donors used high-throughput TCR beta sequencing to judge whether each TCR beta V gene segment behaved as functional or pseudogenic. Donor age, sex, ethnicity and CMV serostatus were collected together with the repertoire data. A later genetic analysis used genome-wide SNP genotypes for 398 of the 666 donors, treating that subset as a discovery cohort. All discovery cohort repertoires had been generated on a single sequencing platform. Class I and class II HLA loci were covered by the typing at four-digit resolution. The number of donors typed differed by locus, with roughly 629-640 for A, B, C, DRB1 and DQB1, more than 500 for DQA1, 600 to 610 for DPA1, and 400 to 490 for DPB1. Five DR-DQ haplotypes were handled as single units for association and clustering because linkage in the cohort was strong. Across 300 to 400 genotyped donors of the cohort, an average of roughly 250,000 unique TCR beta nucleotide sequences per donor were sequenced, and around 20% of those sequences were non-productive. Broader findings and caveats from the paper: The study listed 150 to 200 TCR beta chains as associated with cytomegalovirus. V-gene and J-gene trimming of TCR beta chains was associated with a missense DCLRE1C variant in a later genetic analysis, and the association was replicated in an independent cohort. Because some donors lacked HLA typing at each locus, the association tests relied only on the typed subset. A later analysis found that TCR association rates varied across HLA loci, with DRB1 alleles showing the most associated TCRs and HLA-C alleles the fewest. Correlated functional status among segregating V segments might be attributable to linkage disequilibrium, but an unknown experimental factor could not be ruled out. In this cohort, only TCR beta chains were sequenced, and detectable features were limited by the absence of alpha or paired-chain data. Because counts were too low, seventeen rarely observed V segments, including chromosome 9 orphons, were left out of the earlier analysis of some 600 of the donors. In a later analysis, HLA-associated TCR beta chains were found to be more clonally expanded and to have lower generation probabilities than equally common non-associated chains. The 87-base-pair reads could not distinguish some IMGT-functional V segments, including TRBV6-2 and TRBV6-3, so those segments were excluded. The authors suggested that the approach could potentially be extended to other disease states and immunological phenotypes. In a later genetic analysis, fewer N-insertions in productive TCRs were reported among donors in an Asian-associated ancestry cluster than the roughly 700-donor mean. In a later analysis, more than 15,000 TCR beta sequences were associated with specific HLA alleles at a false discovery rate of 0.05. Cytomegalovirus status was reported to be diagnosed by the classifier with high specificity and sensitivity in both the original and validation cohorts. A cluster of highly shared sequence variants was judged likely to be a technical artifact of the sequencing pipeline. Several of the top co-occurrence clusters appeared to be linked to parvovirus B19, influenza, CMV and Epstein-Barr virus, according to a later analysis. CMV serostatus was the only immune exposure information available for the cohort. A further reported finding was that TCR beta sequences accurately predicted the HLA-A and HLA-B alleles for most subjects in the first cohort. According to a later analysis, most CMV-associated TCR beta chains appeared to be HLA-restricted, and the HLA associations seemed to be driven largely by CMV exposure. The presence/absence analyses assumed that sequencing depth was roughly uniform across donors, and that assumption may not be true. A few of the identified cytomegalovirus-associated TCR beta chains were confirmed in vitro to be specific for cytomegalovirus antigens. When HLA alleles, especially DR and DQ, strongly co-occurred, attributing TCR associations to individual alleles was difficult. In an earlier analysis of more than 500 of the donors, most TCR beta V segments appeared in productive rearrangements about 87% or about 30% of the time, broadly matching IMGT annotations. Across donors, most TCR sequences were observed very rarely, whereas some public TCRs were present in many individuals.

The cohort comprised 550 to 700 healthy bone marrow donors. All cohort members were sampled while nominally healthy, although unrecorded immune exposures were likely present. The donor was CMV seronegative and was included in the group of around 320 seronegative cohort members. A peripheral blood sample was provided by each donor, and peripheral blood mononuclear cells were used for TCR beta sequencing. The Qiagen DNeasy Blood Extraction Kit was used to extract genomic DNA from the blood cell samples. The TCR sequence derives from a man aged 18 to 29 in good health and CMV-seronegative. The rearranged segments are TRBV25-1 and TRBJ2-5; a stretch of 9 junction bases matches TRBD1. The sequencing input was PBMCs. CDR3 region: CASSVEGQGGETQYF. The nucleotide sequence reads TGTGCCAGCAGTGTGGAGGGACAGGGTGGCGAGACCCAGTACTTC.